Sequencing of this T cell receptor beta chain was carried out in a study of PD-L1 blockade in urothelial cancer. Study in general: Every 3 weeks, patients received intravenous atezolizumab 1,200 mg, beginning 2014. Per blood sample, T cells had a median of roughly 150,000.

With respect to this clone: What it binds is unknown.

Study-level points and caveats: Expansion of tumor-associated blood clones at 3 weeks was greater in durable-benefit patients.

Sequencing used immunoSEQ multiplex PCR; TCRdb keeps in-frame clones, though not all of them. The sample includes 35,000 to 45,000 clones, 75% to 95% of them seen just once. The CDR3 has 13 residues. Germline CDR1 reads SGHNT; CDR2 reads YYREEE (reference sequence). The V gene lost 1 base and the J gene lost 4 bases, with 8 bases spanning the gap. V is TRBV5-4 and J is TRBJ1-2; D uncertain. The starting material was PBMCs, obtained around atezolizumab (anti-PD-L1) treatment. This sequence originates from a man between 65 and 79 years old with urothelial cancer. The CDR3 spells CASSLIHFYGYTF. CDR3 sequence (DNA): TGTGCCAGCAGCTTGATCCACTTCTATGGCTACACCTTC.